Below, one T cell receptor beta chain is given with its context. Its antigen specificity is not known. No much larger clone is present one base from it, and per-base qualities are unavailable. These data come from a study of cytomegalovirus exposure and HLA in healthy donors (TCRdb year 2017). Concerning the study at large: An earlier analysis of some 500 of the donors reported about 290 Gb of sequence data and 100 million to 140 million unique TCR beta sequences from 190 million or so T cells. Roughly 300 gigabases of sequencing data and tens of millions of unique TCR sequences were included in an early release covering about 700 HLA-typed donors. Among the roughly 400 genotyped donors, about 83% belonged to the genetic ancestry cluster associated with self-reported Caucasian donors. The study was designed to test whether signatures of past pathogen exposure could be identified by cataloging public T cell receptors. The study profiled the T cell repertoires of hundreds of subjects by immunosequencing and related them to cytomegalovirus serostatus. In addition to the first cohort of 650 to 750 subjects, a separate validation cohort of approximately 120 different subjects was used. To predict cytomegalovirus infection status, the study combined high-throughput TCR immunosequencing, statistical association of individual TCRs with disease status, and machine learning. A later analysis re-analyzed previously published TCR beta repertoires from approximately 670 donors and added high-resolution HLA genotyping to study TCR occurrence patterns. The later analysis used no new phenotypic data to find candidate immune exposures, relying instead on TCR beta sequences and their occurrence across donors. An earlier analysis of around 580 of the donors used high-throughput TCR beta sequencing to judge whether each TCR beta V gene segment behaved as functional or pseudogenic. Donor age, sex, ethnicity and CMV serostatus were compiled alongside the repertoire data. A later genetic analysis took genome-wide SNP genotypes for about 60% of the roughly 670 donors and used that subset as a discovery cohort. All discovery cohort repertoires had been generated on a single sequencing platform. HLA typing covered class I and class II loci at four-digit resolution. The number of donors typed differed by locus, with about 629-630 for A, B, C, DRB1 and DQB1, around 500 for DQA1, 606 for DPA1, and 450 to 480 for DPB1. A few DR-DQ haplotypes were treated as single units for association and clustering because of strong linkage in the cohort. Across 300 to 400 genotyped donors of the cohort, an average of approximately 200,000 unique TCR beta nucleotide sequences per donor were sequenced, and around 20% of those sequences were non-productive.

The investigation overall reported the following: In a later genetic analysis, fewer N-insertions in productive TCRs were reported among donors in an Asian-associated ancestry cluster than the 666-donor mean. Most TCR sequences were observed very rarely across donors, whereas some public TCRs were present in many individuals. In a later analysis, TCR association rates were found to vary across HLA loci, with the most associated TCRs seen for DRB1 alleles and the fewest for HLA-C alleles. Because the 87-base-pair reads could not distinguish some IMGT-functional V segments, including TRBV6-2 and TRBV6-3, those segments were excluded. In a later analysis, about 17,000 TCR beta sequences were associated with specific HLA alleles at a false discovery rate of 0.05. Because some donors lacked HLA typing at each locus, the association tests relied only on the typed subset. This cohort had only TCR beta chains sequenced, and the lack of alpha or paired-chain data limited which features could be detected. Immune exposure information for the cohort was limited to CMV serostatus. The earlier analysis of 450 to 700 of the donors excluded approximately 17 rarely observed V segments, including chromosome 9 orphons, because counts were too low. In vitro tests confirmed that three of the cytomegalovirus-associated TCR beta chains recognize cytomegalovirus antigens. When HLA alleles, especially DR and DQ, strongly co-occurred, attributing TCR associations to individual alleles was difficult. V-gene and J-gene trimming of TCR beta chains was associated with a missense DCLRE1C variant in a later genetic analysis, and the association was replicated in an independent cohort. The authors suggested that the approach could potentially be generalized to other disease states and immunological phenotypes. A further reported finding was that TCR beta sequences accurately predicted the HLA-A and HLA-B alleles for most subjects in the first cohort. The presence/absence analyses assumed that sequencing depth was roughly uniform across donors, and that assumption may not be true. Linkage disequilibrium might explain the correlated functional status among segregating V segments, but an unknown experimental factor could not be ruled out. A later analysis found that most CMV-associated TCR beta chains appeared HLA-restricted, with HLA associations seemingly driven largely by CMV exposure. Cytomegalovirus status was reported to be diagnosed by the classifier with high specificity and sensitivity in both the original and validation cohorts. Broadly in line with IMGT annotations, most TCR beta V segments showed up in productive rearrangements about 90% or about 30% of the time in an earlier analysis of around 550 of the donors. A cluster of highly shared sequence variants was judged likely to be a technical artifact of the sequencing pipeline. In a later analysis, HLA-associated TCR beta chains showed more clonal expansion and lower generation probabilities than non-associated chains that were equally common. In the study, some 160 TCR beta chains were listed as associated with cytomegalovirus. A later analysis reported that several top co-occurrence clusters appeared linked to parvovirus B19, influenza, CMV and Epstein-Barr virus.

From a lookup of the germline V gene, CDR1 and CDR2 are SGHTA and FQGTGA. The CDR3 measures 15 amino acids from cysteine to phenylalanine. Solely the CDR3 DNA is kept, with 45 bases framed from the first base. V lost 6 bases and J lost 2 bases, and the count of bases not matched to a germline gene is 7. The cohort comprised around 690 healthy bone marrow donors. At the time of sampling, every cohort member was nominally healthy, though immune exposures that went unrecorded were likely present. The donor was CMV seropositive and belonged to the group of 250 to 300 seropositive cohort members. Each donor provided a peripheral blood sample, and peripheral blood mononuclear cells were used for TCR beta sequencing. The Qiagen DNeasy Blood Extraction Kit was used to extract genomic DNA from the blood cell samples. Receptor libraries were prepared by the immunoSEQ multiplex PCR assay. For the multiplex PCR, a mixture combining 60 forward primers for TCR Vbeta segments and 13 reverse primers for TCR Jbeta segments was used. The CDR3 region of rearranged TCR beta genes was amplified from genomic DNA with a multiplex PCR assay. Amplified TCR beta libraries were sequenced as 87-base-pair reads on the Illumina HiSeq System. As for the authors' bioinformatics: In a later analysis, 80 million or so unique TCR beta chains were counted across the 666 repertoires, and about 10 million of these chains were shared by at least two donors. Raw reads were error-corrected and collapsed into unique sequences with a nearest-neighbor algorithm that merged closely related sequences to remove PCR and sequencing errors. Alignment of CDR3 sequences to IMGT reference sequences was used to assign V, D and J gene segments. For a sequence to be retained, a match of at least six nucleotides to both a V gene segment and a J gene segment was required. A rearrangement counted as productive if the CDR3 had no stop codons and remained in frame with V and J, and every other rearrangement counted as non-productive. Following IMGT convention, CDR3 was defined as the stretch from the second conserved V-encoded cysteine to the conserved J-encoded phenylalanine. The earlier analysis of some 600 of the donors excluded sequences that lacked an unambiguous match to a single V gene segment. An earlier analysis of fewer than 750 of the donors called V segments functional above 56.7% productive rearrangements and segregating when the between-donor standard deviation exceeded 5%. A statistical classification framework was built for diagnosing cytomegalovirus status from the catalog of TCR beta chain sequences. A later analysis assigned V and J genes by comparing TCR nucleotide sequences with IMGT/GENE-DB human TR gene sequences. Using the TCRdist pipeline, a later analysis assigned CDR3 sequences along with most-parsimonious VDJ recombination scenarios. In a later analysis, every TCR beta chain was defined by the combination of its CDR3 amino acid sequence and its V-gene family, and reads without a unique V-gene family were dropped. To address suspected cross-contamination and a sequencing artifact, a later analysis removed 592 highly shared, low-generation-probability nucleotide sequences. In a later analysis, a clonal expansion index was calculated for each public chain from normalized within-repertoire ranks of inferred template counts. Generation probabilities in a later analysis came from a VDJ recombination model fitted to out-of-frame rearrangements, and those results were checked against IGoR. A later analysis scored TCR-TCR, TCR-HLA and TCR-CMV co-occurrence with hypergeometric tests, applying a repertoire-size bias correction to TCR pairs. A later analysis estimated false discovery rates by permuting HLA or CMV assignments 20 times. In a later analysis, co-occurring TCRs were grouped with DBSCAN, and TCRdist sequence similarity was added when clustering was performed within HLA-allele-positive subsets. Co-occurrence clustering excluded repertoires with fewer than 30,000 or more than 120,000 public chains, plus five with anomalous nucleotide sharing. The source is immuneACCESS, and TCRdb retained only in-frame sequences with V and J called. Part of the clones is not carried over; for the studies checked, unresolved V genes explain less than half of this, and the remainder is unexplained. That table gives V, J and clone size, and the DNA gave D and trimming. This sample has about 190,000 clones in its table, and around 73% of those were observed once. The leading ten clones occupy roughly 2% of the sample.

The source material was PBMCs. The sequence came from a woman aged 25 to 39 in good health and CMV-seropositive. The chain is encoded by TRBV7-3 joined to TRBJ2-3, with 8 bases in between that match TRBD2. The DNA is as follows: TGTGCCAGCAGACATGGCGGGGGGCTCACAGATACGCAGTATTTT. This sequence encodes CASRHGGGLTDTQYF.